The 2 T cell receptor beta chains below were found in one sample sequenced in a study of control samples from healthy donors and cancer patients. Profiling relied on immunoSEQ multiplex PCR, and the TCRdb table lists in-frame clones only, not all of them. Of 120,000 or so clones in the sample, around 87% were seen once. Sequencing was carried out using PBMCs. The receptors were sampled from a woman in her sixties or seventies with lung cancer.

V gene TRBV18 combines with J gene TRBJ2-2; TRBD1 aligns across 8 bases. The J segment lost 1 base and the V segment lost 6 bases, leaving 4 bases of the junction unmatched. The CDR3 loop spans 15 amino acids. The germline CDR1 and CDR2 sequences are KGHSH and LQKENI. The CDR3 spells CASSAGQGNTGELFF. The CDR3 DNA sequence: TGTGCCAGCTCCGCCGGACAGGGGAACACCGGGGAGCTGTTTTTT.

The V and J genes are TRBV3-1 (or the pseudogene TRBV3-2) and TRBJ2-7; D ambiguous. V gave up 1 base and J gave up 5 bases, with 6 bases separating them. The V gene's germline CDR1 is LGHDT and CDR2 YNNKEL (reference sequence). The CDR3 runs to 12 residues. CDR3 bases: TGTGCCAGCAGCCAAGTAATCCACGAGCAGTACTTC. It yields the protein CASSQVIHEQYF.